The T cell receptor beta chain under discussion was sequenced for a study of blood T cell repertoires in COVID-19 (TCRdb year 2020). Describing the broader study: Collaborator samples came from the United States, Italy and Spain and covered acute and convalescent phases of COVID-19. The prospective study material was composed of cDNA or gDNA derived from T cells, B-cell-depleted T cells, or PBMCs. Sample metadata almost always included a de-identified subject ID, COVID-19 status, age in years and sex. Subjects who had been exposed to COVID-19, were actively infected with it, or had recovered from it provided the deeply sampled blood TCRbeta repertoires that made up the dataset. Where available, HLA class I and class II types were taken from metadata supplied by the sample provider and were not determined by assay-based typing. Samples came from the ongoing ImmuneRACE study (first 160 participants) plus 1,254 subjects from 6 global collaborators. A freely available public database, intended as a resource for researchers studying the immune response to SARS-CoV-2, is where the repertoires were released. The study at large found these results: Clinical and demographic metadata were provided uncurated, with the amount varying by source and participant.

Each collaborating institution followed its own protocols to collect whole blood in K2EDTA tubes. For TCRbeta analysis, collaborator samples were shipped as frozen whole blood, as isolated PBMCs, or as DNA extracted from either sample type. The germline V gene supplies CDR1 SGHRS and CDR2 YFSETQ. Cut back by 1 base and 1 base, the V and J ends lie 11 bases apart. The CDR3, from cysteine to phenylalanine, totals 15 residues. Left in the record is the CDR3 DNA by itself, 45 bases read in frame from the first base. There are a few counts of this clone. Its antigen is unknown. Per-base qualities were not stored, and no clone one base away is much larger. TCRbeta CDR3 regions were amplified from genomic DNA by means of the immunoSEQ Assay, a bias-controlled multiplex PCR. On the authors' methods: Nucleated cell counts per sample were estimated from amplification of reference gene primers within the assay. To quantify the absolute abundance of each unique TCRbeta CDR3 rearrangement, sequence reads were collapsed and filtered. Productive Simpson clonality was computed per sample as the square root of Simpson's diversity index over productive rearrangements. TCRdb retrieved this table from immuneACCESS and kept in-frame rearrangements only. Not all clones are present; in checked studies, unresolved V genes account for under half, and no reason is known for the remainder. The V and J calls and clone size are taken from that table; D and trimming were inferred from the DNA. Across this sample there are about 26,000 clones, with 90% seen only once. The leading ten clones occupy about 11% of the sample.

Input material: peripheral blood. Recombination joined TRBV5-1 with TRBJ2-5; no D gene call is confident. The sequence derives from a man in his sixties or seventies with acute or convalescent COVID-19. In nucleotides, the sequence is TGCGCCAGCAGCTTGTCCGGGTCCGCCCAAGAGACCCAGTACTTC. This translates into CASSLSGSAQETQYF.